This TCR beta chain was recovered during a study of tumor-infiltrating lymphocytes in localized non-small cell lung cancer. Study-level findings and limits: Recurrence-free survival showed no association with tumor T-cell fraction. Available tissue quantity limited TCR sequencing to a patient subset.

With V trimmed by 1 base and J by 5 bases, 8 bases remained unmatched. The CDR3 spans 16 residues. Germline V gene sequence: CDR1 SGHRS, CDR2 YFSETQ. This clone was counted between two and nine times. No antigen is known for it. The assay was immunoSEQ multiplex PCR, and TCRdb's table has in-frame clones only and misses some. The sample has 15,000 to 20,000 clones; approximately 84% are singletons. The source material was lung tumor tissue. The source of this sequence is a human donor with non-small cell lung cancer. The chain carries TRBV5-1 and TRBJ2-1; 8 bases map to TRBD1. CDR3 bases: TGCGCCAGCAGCTTGTTCGCGACAGGGGTGGACAATGAGCAGTTCTTC. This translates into CASSLFATGVDNEQFF.